A selection of T cell receptor beta chains follows, all from one sample in a study of T cells after somatic rescue of genetic block. Here immunoSEQ multiplex PCR was the method, and the copy in TCRdb shows in-frame clones only, minus some. Seen here are 45,000 to 70,000 clones, roughly 96% observed once, and the top ten hold 0.075% to 0.095%. Source material: peripheral blood mononuclear cells (PBMCs). Every receptor here comes from a child in the first two years of life. Both conserved end residues are part of each CDR3. D genes are given only for firm matches. Clone size is given for some rows only: seen once, a few or many times, or a class if the clone is expanded.

>TRBJ1-2|TRBV15|.|.
CATSRVGDGYTF
TGTGCCACCAGCAGAGTGGGGGATGGCTACACCTTC
>TRBJ2-3|TRBV7-3|TRBD2|.
CASSRTSTSTDTQYF
TGTGCCAGCAGCCGGACTAGCACCAGCACAGATACGCAGTATTTT
>TRBJ1-2|TRBV12-5|.|.
CASGLVPSGFNYGYTF
TGTGCTAGTGGTTTGGTACCAAGCGGGTTTAACTATGGCTACACCTTC
>TRBJ1-3|TRBV18|.|.
CASSHGGSGNTIYF
TGTGCCAGCTCGCATGGAGGCTCTGGAAACACCATATATTTT
>TRBJ2-3|TRBV5-1|.|.
CASSRTQDTDTQYF
TGCGCCAGCAGCCGTACTCAGGATACAGATACGCAGTATTTT
>TRBJ1-3|TRBV9|.|once
CASSVANAGNTIYF
TGTGCCAGCAGCGTTGCGAACGCTGGAAACACCATATATTTT
>TRBJ2-7|TRBV7-2|TRBD2|.
CASSSAGTIMEQYF
TGTGCCAGCAGCTCCGCCGGGACTATAATGGAGCAGTACTTC
>TRBJ1-5|TRBV6-6|.|few
CASSYRGNQPQHF
TGTGCCAGCAGTTACAGGGGCAATCAGCCCCAGCATTTT
>TRBJ2-1|TRBV2|TRBD2|.
CASSVLTSKARSPVF
TGTGCCAGCAGTGTATTGACTAGCAAGGCACGGTCCCCAGTCTTC
>TRBJ2-7|TRBV27|.|.
CASSLGTSYEQYF
TGTGCCAGCAGTTTAGGGACATCCTACGAGCAGTACTTC
>TRBJ2-7|TRBV7-2|.|.
CASSLGLGSYEQYF
TGTGCCAGCAGCTTAGGCCTAGGCTCCTACGAGCAGTACTTC
>TRBJ2-1|TRBV5-4|TRBD2|.
CASSLRGGNEQFF
TGTGCCAGCAGCTTGAGGGGAGGGAATGAGCAGTTCTTC
>TRBJ2-1|TRBV9|.|.
CASSVGGPYNEQFF
TGTGCCAGCAGCGTAGGAGGCCCCTACAATGAGCAGTTCTTC
>TRBJ2-7|TRBV10-3|TRBD2|.
CAISTSGPLYEQYF
TGTGCCATCAGCACTAGCGGGCCGCTCTACGAGCAGTACTTC
>TRBJ1-2|TRBV28|TRBD1|.
CASSVPPGGGYGYTF
TGTGCCAGCAGTGTCCCCCCAGGGGGGGGCTATGGCTACACCTTC
>TRBJ2-3|TRBV29-1|.|.
CSVEEGASTDTQYF
TGCAGCGTTGAGGAGGGGGCTAGCACAGATACGCAGTATTTT
>TRBJ1-1|TRBV19|TRBD1|.
CASSIRTGSGTEAFF
TGTGCCAGTAGTATCAGGACAGGGAGTGGCACTGAAGCTTTCTTT
>TRBJ2-7|TRBV19|TRBD1|.
CASSPGTGGYEQYF
TGTGCCAGTAGCCCCGGGACAGGGGGCTACGAGCAGTACTTC
>TRBJ1-1|TRBV14|.|.
CASSQGGTEAFF
TGTGCCAGCAGCCAAGGGGGAACTGAAGCTTTCTTT
>TRBJ2-1|TRBV6-1|TRBD2|.
CASKGLAGGNEQFF
TGTGCCAGCAAGGGGCTAGCGGGAGGGAATGAGCAGTTCTTC
>TRBJ2-7|TRBV4-2|TRBD2|.
CASSGRTSGSYEQYF
TGTGCCAGCAGCGGAAGGACTAGCGGCTCCTACGAGCAGTACTTC
>TRBJ2-5|TRBV5-4|.|.
CASSLGTMGGTQYF
TGTGCCAGCAGCTTGGGTACTATGGGGGGGACCCAGTACTTC
>TRBJ1-5|TRBV6-1|.|.
CASSESRGGAQHF
TGTGCCAGCAGTGAATCAAGGGGTGGAGCCCAGCATTTT
>TRBJ2-5|TRBV4-2|.|.
CASSRQYQETQYF
TGTGCCAGCAGCCGACAGTACCAAGAGACCCAGTACTTC
>TRBJ2-7|TRBV6-5|.|.
CASSYRSPPEQYF
TGTGCCAGCAGTTACCGTAGCCCTCCCGAGCAGTACTTC
>TRBJ1-4|TRBV28|.|.
CASSFGGGNEKLFF
TGTGCCAGCAGTTTTGGGGGGGGCAATGAAAAACTGTTTTTT
>TRBJ2-7|TRBV6-5|.|.
CASSYGRLAYEQYF
TGTGCCAGCAGTTACGGGCGGTTGGCCTACGAGCAGTACTTC
>TRBJ2-3|TRBV11-1|TRBD2|.
CASSWIAGETDTQYF
TGTGCCAGCAGCTGGATAGCGGGAGAAACAGATACGCAGTATTTT
>TRBJ1-1|TRBV7-3|TRBD1|.
CASSSGGNTEAFF
TGTGCCAGCAGCTCAGGGGGGAACACTGAAGCTTTCTTT
>TRBJ1-5|TRBV5-1|TRBD1|.
CASSSDRDWQPQHF
TGCGCCAGCAGCTCGGACAGGGATTGGCAGCCCCAGCATTTT
>TRBJ1-1|TRBV11-2|TRBD1|.
CASSLGQGRNTEAFF
TGTGCCAGCAGCTTAGGACAGGGGAGAAACACTGAAGCTTTCTTT
>TRBJ2-3|TRBV30|.|.
CAWSGPTDTQYF
TGTGCCTGGAGCGGCCCCACAGATACGCAGTATTTT
>TRBJ2-7|TRBV23-1|.|.
CASMKLSYEQYF
TGCGCCAGCATGAAACTAAGCTACGAGCAGTACTTC
>TRBJ2-7|TRBV19|TRBD2|once
CASSIIAGGAHEQYF
TGTGCCAGTAGTATAATAGCGGGAGGTGCCCACGAGCAGTACTTC
>TRBJ2-7|TRBV27|TRBD2|.
CASSLGTSGSEQYF
TGTGCCAGCAGTTTGGGGACTAGCGGGAGCGAGCAGTACTTC
>TRBJ2-3|TRBV5-1|.|.
CASSLIVTDTQYF
TGCGCCAGCAGCTTGATAGTAACAGATACGCAGTATTTT
>TRBJ1-2|TRBV4-3|.|once
CASSQDGEDGYTF
TGCGCCAGCAGCCAAGACGGGGAGGATGGCTACACCTTC
>TRBJ2-7|TRBV5-1|.|.
CASSRQGGSYEQYF
TGCGCCAGCAGCAGACAGGGAGGGTCCTACGAGCAGTACTTC
>TRBJ2-1|TRBV5-4|.|.
CASSLTNNEQFF
TGTGCCAGCAGCTTGACCAACAATGAGCAGTTCTTC
>TRBJ2-1|TRBV2|.|.
CASSVRLLYNEQFF
TGTGCCAGCAGTGTTCGTCTCCTCTACAATGAGCAGTTCTTC
>TRBJ1-6|TRBV30|.|.
CAWRGDGSYNSPLHF
TGTGCCTGGAGGGGGGACGGCTCCTATAATTCACCCCTCCACTTT
>TRBJ1-5|TRBV6-6|.|.
CASSRTGRGNQPQHF
TGTGCCAGCAGCCGCACCGGCAGGGGCAATCAGCCCCAGCATTTT
>TRBJ1-3|TRBV6-1|.|.
CASSEATGSGNTIYF
TGTGCCAGCAGTGAAGCGACAGGCTCTGGAAACACCATATATTTT
>TRBJ1-3|TRBV27|TRBD1|once
CASRRGPGNTIYF
TGTGCCAGCAGGAGGGGGCCTGGAAACACCATATATTTT
>TRBJ1-2|TRBV29-1|.|.
CSVEPHGYYGYTF
TGCAGCGTTGAACCCCACGGATACTATGGCTACACCTTC
>TRBJ2-2|TRBV21-1|.|.
CASSKGGKTGEVGELFF
TGTGCCAGCAGCAAAGGAGGTAAGACGGGAGAGGTCGGGGAGCTGTTTTTT
>TRBJ2-1|TRBV28|.|.
CASSLSRVPYNEQFF
TGTGCCAGCAGTTTAAGTCGGGTACCCTACAATGAGCAGTTCTTC
>TRBJ2-7|TRBV7-9|TRBD2|.
CASSLSPLTGGGNEQYF
TGTGCCAGCAGCTTATCACCCCTCACGGGAGGGGGAAACGAGCAGTACTTC
>TRBJ1-5|TRBV19|.|few
CASSIGYQPQHF
TGTGCCAGTAGTATAGGTTATCAGCCCCAGCATTTT
>TRBJ2-3|TRBV13|.|.
CASSLGRTSTDTQYF
TGTGCCAGCAGCTTAGGACGTACTAGCACAGATACGCAGTATTTT
>TRBJ1-1|TRBV10-3|.|few
CAVTGGRTEAFF
TGTGCCGTCACCGGGGGGCGAACTGAAGCTTTCTTT
>TRBJ1-1|TRBV21-1|.|.
CASSRDRGRAFF
TGTGCCAGCAGCCGGGACAGGGGGCGAGCTTTCTTT
>TRBJ2-3|TRBV30|TRBD2|.
CAWSLGLAGFADTQYF
TGTGCCTGGAGTCTGGGACTAGCGGGTTTTGCAGATACGCAGTATTTT